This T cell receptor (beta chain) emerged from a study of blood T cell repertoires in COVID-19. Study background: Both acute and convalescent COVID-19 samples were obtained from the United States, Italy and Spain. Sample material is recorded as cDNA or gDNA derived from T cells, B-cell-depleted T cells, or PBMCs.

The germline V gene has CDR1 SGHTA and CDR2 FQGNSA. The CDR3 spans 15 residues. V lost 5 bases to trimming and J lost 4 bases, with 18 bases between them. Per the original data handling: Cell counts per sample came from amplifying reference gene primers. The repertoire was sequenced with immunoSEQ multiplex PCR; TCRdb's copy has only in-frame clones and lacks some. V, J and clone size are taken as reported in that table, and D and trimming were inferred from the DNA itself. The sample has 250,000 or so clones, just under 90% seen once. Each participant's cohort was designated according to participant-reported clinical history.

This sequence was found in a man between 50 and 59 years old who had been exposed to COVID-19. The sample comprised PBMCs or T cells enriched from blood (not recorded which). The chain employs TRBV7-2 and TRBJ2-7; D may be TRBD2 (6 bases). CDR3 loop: CASSPNLLARYEQYF. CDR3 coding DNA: TGTGCCAGCAGCCCAAACCTGCTAGCGCGGTACGAGCAGTACTTC.